This T cell receptor (beta chain) appears in the sequencing data of a study of blood T cell repertoires in COVID-19. V lost 3 bases and J lost 4; bases outside the gene matches: 4. The CDR3 runs 14 residues. CDR1 and CDR2 from the germline V gene are SNHLY and FYNNEI. Profiled with immunoSEQ multiplex PCR; TCRdb holds only in-frame clones, not every one. The sample lists 200,000 to 250,000 clones; around 90% were seen once. The origin of this receptor is a woman aged 25 to 39 who had been exposed to COVID-19. The chain uses TRBV2 and TRBJ2-7; 9 bases map to TRBD1. Sample: PBMCs or T cells enriched from blood (not recorded which). The CDR3 DNA is TGTGCCAGCAGTGAGGGGACAGGGTTGTACGAGCAGTACTTC. Encoded protein: CASSEGTGLYEQYF.